These 10 T cell receptor beta chains were all obtained from the same sample, sequenced in a study of regulatory T cells in long-lasting Graves disease. This sample's time point: newly diagnosed GD, antithyroid drugs for less than 3 months. Researchers made the TCR library from RNA that was extracted from PBMCs. iRepertoire HTBI primers and Arm-PCR of CDR3 regions built TCR beta libraries. TCRdb re-called the multiplex PCR reads with MiXCR, one entry per CDR3 protein. Of 580,000 or so distinct CDR3 sequences in the sample, 15% to 20% are singletons; the top ten hold approximately 12%. Another study also made use of these data, one on T cells in Graves' hyperthyroidism and ophthalmopathy.

The sequences come from peripheral blood mononuclear cells (PBMCs), collected at new diagnosis, from a patient treated with antithyroid drugs. These receptors all stem from a man younger than 35 with Graves disease.

This clonotype has a handful of counts. This chain connects TRBV5-4 to TRBJ1-1; the D gene is possibly TRBD1 (5 bases). Trimming removed 3 bases at V and 4 bases at J, with 13 bases between. The CDR3 spans 14 residues. The germline gives CDR1 SGHNT, CDR2 YYREEE (reference sequence). The chain's CDR3 is CASSWWGNGTEAFF. CDR3 DNA sequence: TGTGCCAGCAGCTGGTGGGGGAATGGCACTGAAGCTTTCTTT.

This clonotype occurred a few times. The rearrangement uses TRBV15 and TRBJ1-2; 7 bases fit TRBD1. The germline gives CDR1 LNHNV, CDR2 YYDKDF (reference sequence). The CDR3 has 17 residues. V lost 2 bases, J lost 4 bases, and 13 bases stayed unmatched. CDR3 region: CATSRTGVGTIGYGYTF. The CDR3 DNA reads as TGTGCCACCAGCAGAACAGGGGTCGGGACGATTGGCTATGGCTACACCTTC.

This chain joins TRBV19 and TRBJ2-1, with 9 bases lining up with TRBD2. The germline V gene encodes CDR1 LNHDA and CDR2 SQIVND (reference sequence). The CDR3 is 14 amino acids. The ends lost 5 bases at V and 3 bases at J; junction bases unmatched: 2. The CDR3 region has the DNA TGTGCCAGTAGTCGACTAGCGGACTACAATGAGCAGTTCTTC. Residues: CASSRLADYNEQFF.

This clonotype was seen a handful of times. CDR3 in amino acids: CSTLFLGTQYF. The CDR3 bases are TGTAGTACCCTTTTTCTGGGGACCCAGTACTTC. The rearrangement joins TRBV6-1 to TRBJ2-5; D is unclear. The CDR3 is 11 amino acids. In germline, CDR1 is MNHNS, CDR2 SASEGT.

The V call is TRBV10-1, the J call TRBJ2-1; D remains ambiguous. The DNA end is a closer match to TRBJ2-5, so the J assignment may be wrong. The CDR3 sequence is 14 residues long. CDR1 and CDR2 from the germline V gene are WNHNN and SYGVQD (reference sequence). CDR3 region: CASSPTEDQETQYF. CDR3 DNA sequence: TGCGCCAGCAGCCCCACGGAAGACCAAGAGACCCAGTACTTC.

The sample holds many counts of this clonotype. The chain joins TRBV5-5 to TRBJ2-5; 8 bases are shared with TRBD1. This CDR3 contains 16 residues. CDR1 is SGHKS and CDR2 is YYEKEE in the germline V gene (reference sequence). Trimming removed 0 bases from V and 5 bases from J; junction bases left unmatched: 9. The CDR3 coding sequence is TGTGCCAGCAGCTTGGGAGTAGTCAGGGGGCCGGAGACCCAGTACTTC. It yields the protein CASSLGVVRGPETQYF.

As to this clonotype: Its ends do not fully match the called genes, so a read error is possible. The chain links TRBV28 to TRBJ2-7; 9 nucleotides align to TRBD2. Germline CDR1 reads MDHEN; CDR2 reads SYDVKM. The CDR3 runs to 14 residues. This CDR3 is CSSSRLAGDYEQYF. The CDR3 DNA follows: TGTTCCAGCAGCCGATTAGCGGGGGACTACGAGCAGTACTTC. Full variable domain (missing parts from reference TRBV28 and TRBJ2-7): DVKVTQSSRYLVKRTGEKVFLECVQDMDHENMFWYRQDPGLGLRLIYFSYDVKMKEKGDIPEGYSVSREKKERFSLILESASTNQTSMYLCSSSRLAGDYEQYFGPGTRLTVT.

V usage is TRBV19 and J usage is TRBJ2-1; 7 bases fit TRBD2. J was trimmed by 8 bases and V by 3 bases; bases with no gene match: 10. The CDR3 consists of 15 residues. Germline loops: CDR1 LNHDA, CDR2 SQIVND (reference sequence). CDR3 DNA: TGTGCCAGTAGTATCGCGAGCGGGATGTTCGATGAGCAGTTCTTC. This codes for CASSIASGMFDEQFF.

This clonotype has at least ten counts. The genes are TRBV7-9 and TRBJ2-5; D tentatively reads TRBD1 or TRBD2 (5 bases each). Trimming took off 5 bases at V and 3 bases at J, with 19 bases between the two ends. Germline V CDR1 and CDR2: SEHNR, FQNEAQ (reference sequence). CDR3 length: 16 residues. CDR3: CASSATTGLKKETQYF. CDR3 DNA sequence: TGTGCCAGCAGCGCCACAACGGGGCTTAAGAAAGAGACCCAGTACTTC.

This clonotype came up many times. This sequence joins TRBV28 and TRBJ2-1, with TRBD1 matching over 9 bases. This CDR3 has 16 residues. Unmatched junction bases numbered 9, after V lost 0 bases and J lost 9 bases. Germline V CDR1 and CDR2: MDHEN, SYDVKM. CDR3 sequence (DNA): TGTGCCAGCAGTTTATGGGGGGGACAGGGAGACACTGAGCAGTTCTTC. This sequence encodes CASSLWGGQGDTEQFF. Together with reference TRBV28 and TRBJ2-1, the CDR3 gives the full variable domain: DVKVTQSSRYLVKRTGEKVFLECVQDMDHENMFWYRQDPGLGLRLIYFSYDVKMKEKGDIPEGYSVSREKKERFSLILESASTNQTSMYLCASSLWGGQGDTEQFFGPGTRLTVL.